The rows below give T cell receptor beta chains drawn from one sample of a study of metastatic and nonmetastatic thyroid tumors. TCRdb re-analyzed the PCR reads using MiXCR. The data hold 20,000 to 25,000 clones, with 35% to 45% observed a single time. The specimen was blood. The receptors originated from a male donor with papillary thyroid cancer or a benign thyroid nodule (not recorded which). Some clones in this sample may be carry-over from other donors' samples. Each CDR3 is given with its conserved first and last residue. A D gene is named only where the DNA matches it firmly. Clone size, where shown, is once, few, many, or a class for clones that have expanded.

>TRBD2|many|TRBJ2-7|TRBV18
CASSPGLAVIYEQYF
TGTGCCAGTTCCCCGGGACTAGCGGTGATCTACGAGCAGTACTTC
>.|.|TRBJ1-6|TRBV20-1
CSARDQGLVGPPLHF
TGCAGTGCTAGAGATCAAGGACTGGTAGGTCCACCCCTCCACTTT
>.|.|TRBJ2-2|TRBV10-1
CASSEWGAGELFF
TGCGCCAGCAGTGAGTGGGGCGCCGGGGAGCTGTTTTTT
>.|many|TRBJ2-5|TRBV2
CASRLIDSAKIQETQYF
TGTGCCAGCAGGTTAATTGACTCGGCGAAGATACAAGAGACCCAGTACTTC
>TRBD2|few|TRBJ2-1|TRBV6-2/TRBV6-3
CASSYSGRDEQFF
TGTGCCAGCAGTTATTCGGGGAGGGATGAGCAGTTCTTC
>.|.|TRBJ1-2|TRBV30
CAWRTIGYTF
TGTGCCTGGAGGACGATTGGCTACACCTTC
>.|.|TRBJ1-5|TRBV28
CASAGASFNQPQHF
TGTGCCAGCGCCGGCGCTTCCTTCAATCAGCCCCAGCATTTT
>.|once|TRBJ2-1|TRBV13
CASMGYNEQFF
TGTGCCAGCATGGGATACAATGAGCAGTTCTTC
>TRBD1|.|TRBJ1-2|TRBV6-1
CASSARQGADYGYTF
TGTGCCAGCAGTGCGCGACAGGGGGCCGACTATGGCTACACCTTC
>TRBD1|.|TRBJ1-2|TRBV7-9
CASSHTGGEGYTF
TGTGCCAGCAGCCATACAGGGGGCGAGGGCTACACCTTC
>TRBD1|many|TRBJ2-7|TRBV28
CASSYRDRVTYEQYF
TGTGCCAGCAGTTACCGGGACAGGGTGACCTACGAGCAGTACTTC
>.|few|TRBJ1-2|TRBV6-1
CASVGVDKYGYTF
TGTGCCAGCGTAGGGGTCGACAAGTATGGCTACACCTTC
>TRBD1|many|TRBJ2-1|TRBV2
CASSEWDSNNEQFF
TGTGCCAGCAGTGAATGGGACAGTAACAATGAGCAGTTCTTC
>TRBD1|once|TRBJ2-7|TRBV2
CASRDSGTGGGPRSYEQYF
TGTGCCAGCAGAGACTCCGGGACAGGGGGAGGTCCCCGCTCCTACGAGCAGTACTTC
>TRBD1|.|TRBJ1-1|TRBV20-1
CSARGTGRYTEAFF
TGCAGTGCTAGGGGGACAGGGAGGTACACTGAAGCTTTCTTT
>.|many|TRBJ1-4|TRBV6-2/TRBV6-3
CASKFPDEKLFF
TGTGCCAGCAAATTCCCCGATGAAAAACTGTTTTTT
>.|few|TRBJ2-3|TRBV6-6
CASSYHGSSTDTQYF
TGTGCCAGCAGTTACCACGGGAGTTCTACAGATACGCAGTATTTT
>TRBD2|medium-sized|TRBJ2-1|TRBV5-4
CASSGSGRNEQFF
TGTGCCAGCAGCGGTAGCGGGAGGAATGAGCAGTTCTTC
>TRBD2|many|TRBJ2-1|TRBV5-6
CASSVTSPPYNEQFF
TGTGCCAGCAGCGTGACTAGCCCCCCCTACAATGAGCAGTTCTTC
>.|.|TRBJ2-7|TRBV27
CASSDYRPGRLGLDEQYF
TGTGCCAGCAGTGACTATCGGCCCGGACGATTGGGCCTAGACGAGCAGTACTTC
>.|many|TRBJ2-3|TRBV7-3
CASSLMGSTTDTQYF
TGTGCCAGCAGCTTAATGGGTAGCACAACAGATACGCAGTATTTT
>.|medium-sized|TRBJ1-6|TRBV14
CASSQGQTANSPLHF
TGTGCCAGCAGCCAAGGGCAAACGGCAAATTCACCCCTCCACTTT
>TRBD2|.|TRBJ2-3|TRBV20-1
CSARDFSGRETDTQYF
TGCAGTGCTAGAGATTTTAGCGGGAGAGAGACAGATACGCAGTATTTT
>TRBD1|many|TRBJ2-5|TRBV14
CASSHPGQAYQETQYF
TGTGCCAGCAGCCACCCTGGACAGGCGTACCAAGAGACCCAGTACTTC
>.|.|TRBJ1-2|TRBV11-1
CASSSYQGMDNYGYTF
TGTGCCAGCAGCTCCTACCAGGGAATGGATAACTATGGCTACACCTTC
>.|.|TRBJ1-5|TRBV6-1
CASSESPDNQPQHF
TGTGCCAGCAGTGAAAGCCCGGATAATCAGCCCCAGCATTTT
>.|.|TRBJ1-5|TRBV20-1
CSARAGWKPQHF
TGCAGTGCTAGAGCAGGGTGGAAGCCCCAGCATTTT
>.|.|TRBJ2-7|TRBV20-1
CSARRTYEQYF
TGCAGTGCTAGACGGACCTACGAGCAGTACTTC
>TRBD2|once|TRBJ2-1|TRBV11-1
CASSLRPLAGRNNEQFF
TGTGCCAGCAGCTTAAGGCCCTTAGCGGGCCGGAACAATGAGCAGTTCTTC
>TRBD1|.|TRBJ1-1|TRBV20-1
CSARITGVWTEAFF
TGCAGTGCTAGAATTACAGGGGTTTGGACTGAAGCTTTCTTT
>.|many|TRBJ2-1|TRBV24-1
CATSQGNNEQFF
TGTGCCACCAGTCAGGGTAACAATGAGCAGTTCTTC
>TRBD2|medium-sized|TRBJ2-5|TRBV28
CASCVLAGVVETQYF
TGTGCCAGCTGCGTACTAGCGGGAGTGGTAGAGACCCAGTACTTC
>.|medium-sized|TRBJ1-5|TRBV11-2
CASSSRRNQPQHF
TGTGCCAGCAGCTCCCGTCGCAATCAGCCCCAGCATTTT
>TRBD1|many|TRBJ2-7|TRBV6-2/TRBV6-3
CASRGLGQVSYEQYF
TGTGCCAGCAGGGGACTGGGACAGGTTTCCTACGAGCAGTACTTC
>.|medium-sized|TRBJ1-3|TRBV15
CATSSKGAGNTIYF
TGTGCCACCAGCTCGAAGGGGGCTGGAAACACCATATATTTT
>.|medium-sized|TRBJ2-7|TRBV20-1
CSAVNRRAGTYEQYF
TGCAGTGCCGTCAACAGGAGGGCCGGTACCTACGAGCAGTACTTC
>.|.|TRBJ2-7|TRBV20-1
CSARDSRAGTYEQYF
TGCAGTGCTAGAGATAGTCGGGCGGGGACCTACGAGCAGTACTTC
>.|.|TRBJ2-3|TRBV7-2
CASSLARGAGNTQYF
TGTGCCAGCAGCTTAGCCCGGGGGGCCGGAAATACGCAGTATTTT
>.|.|TRBJ2-7|TRBV7-6
CASSLGLARSDEQYF
TGTGCCAGCAGCCTGGGCCTTGCCCGCTCTGACGAGCAGTACTTC
>TRBD2|many|TRBJ2-1|TRBV30
CAWSIAGGMGGYNEQFF
TGTGCCTGGAGCATAGCGGGCGGGATGGGAGGCTACAATGAGCAGTTCTTC
>.|many|TRBJ1-1|TRBV29-1
CSVDNTEAFF
TGCAGCGTTGATAACACTGAAGCTTTCTTT
>TRBD1|medium-sized|TRBJ2-3|TRBV20-1
CSARHRGSDTQYF
TGCAGTGCTAGACACAGGGGATCAGATACGCAGTATTTT
>.|.|TRBJ1-1|TRBV18
CASSPRRGNSEAFF
TGTGCCAGCTCCCCCCGGCGGGGTAATAGTGAAGCTTTCTTT
>TRBD1|.|TRBJ2-7|TRBV6-1
CASRERWGQTGEQYF
TGTGCCAGCAGAGAAAGGTGGGGACAGACTGGCGAGCAGTACTTC
>TRBD2|.|TRBJ2-2|TRBV7-8
CASSLGVAGVAGELFF
TGTGCCAGCAGCCTCGGGGTAGCGGGAGTCGCCGGGGAGCTGTTTTTT
>TRBD1|.|TRBJ1-6|TRBV4-1
CASSQGNRDREPLHF
TGCGCCAGCAGCCAAGGTAACCGGGACAGGGAACCCCTCCACTTT